A selection of T cell receptor beta chains follows, all from one sample in a study of cytomegalovirus exposure and HLA in healthy donors. Generated by immunoSEQ multiplex PCR, the TCRdb table keeps only in-frame clones and is missing some. The data contain around 140,000 clones, around four fifths of them singletons. The sample was PBMCs. The receptors were sampled from a woman in her sixties in good health and CMV-seropositive. Both conserved end residues are part of each CDR3. D genes are given only for firm matches. The size field is filled for only some rows; it gives once, few, many or a size class.

D gene: TRBD1; clone size: -; J gene: TRBJ2-7; V gene: TRBV5-1; CDR3 DNA: TGCGCCAGCAGCTTGATAGGGGGACAGGCGTACGAGCAGTACTTC; CDR3 protein: CASSLIGGQAYEQYF
D gene: TRBD1; clone size: -; J gene: TRBJ1-4; V gene: TRBV5-8; CDR3 DNA: TGTGCCAGCAGCTTGGTAGGGACAGGGCAAAAACTGTTTTTT; CDR3 protein: CASSLVGTGQKLFF
D gene: -; clone size: -; J gene: TRBJ2-6; V gene: TRBV6-5; CDR3 DNA: TGTGCCAGCCTGGGGGCCTCTGGGGCCAACGTCCTGACTTTC; CDR3 protein: CASLGASGANVLTF
D gene: -; clone size: -; J gene: TRBJ2-1; V gene: TRBV28; CDR3 DNA: TGTGCCAGCAGTTCGCAGGGGAAGAACCACAATGAGCAGTTCTTC; CDR3 protein: CASSSQGKNHNEQFF
D gene: TRBD2; clone size: -; J gene: TRBJ2-1; V gene: TRBV2; CDR3 DNA: TGTGCCAGCGTCCGACTAGCGGGAAGTTCCTACAATGAGCAGTTCTTC; CDR3 protein: CASVRLAGSSYNEQFF
D gene: -; clone size: -; J gene: TRBJ2-7; V gene: TRBV6-5; CDR3 DNA: TGTGCCAGCTGCCAGGGTCCGGGCGAGCAGTACTTC; CDR3 protein: CASCQGPGEQYF
D gene: TRBD2; clone size: -; J gene: TRBJ2-3; V gene: TRBV29-1; CDR3 DNA: TGCAGCGTTGAAGATCGTGGTGAACTAGCGGGGCGCACAGATACGCAGTATTTT; CDR3 protein: CSVEDRGELAGRTDTQYF
D gene: -; clone size: -; J gene: TRBJ1-5; V gene: TRBV5-6; CDR3 DNA: TGTGCCAGCAGCTTGGCGGGACAGCCCCAGCATTTT; CDR3 protein: CASSLAGQPQHF
D gene: TRBD2; clone size: once; J gene: TRBJ2-7; V gene: TRBV28; CDR3 DNA: TGTGCCAGCAGTTACGGGGGGACCTACGAGCAGTACTTC; CDR3 protein: CASSYGGTYEQYF
D gene: -; clone size: -; J gene: TRBJ1-2; V gene: TRBV6-5; CDR3 DNA: TGTGCCAGCAGTTACCCTGGAGCCTCTGGCTACACCTTC; CDR3 protein: CASSYPGASGYTF
D gene: -; clone size: -; J gene: TRBJ2-7; V gene: TRBV30; CDR3 DNA: TGTGCCTGTCACGAGGACATCTCCTACGAGCAGTACTTC; CDR3 protein: CACHEDISYEQYF
D gene: -; clone size: -; J gene: TRBJ2-7; V gene: TRBV4-3; CDR3 DNA: TGCGCCAGCAGCCAAGATCTGGTCAGATCTGCGCAGTACTTC; CDR3 protein: CASSQDLVRSAQYF
D gene: -; clone size: -; J gene: TRBJ2-7; V gene: TRBV5-1; CDR3 DNA: TGCGCCAGCAGCTTGGACGTGAGACCGGGCTACGAGCAGTACTTC; CDR3 protein: CASSLDVRPGYEQYF
D gene: -; clone size: -; J gene: TRBJ1-4; V gene: TRBV7-2; CDR3 DNA: TGTGCCAGCAGCTTAGGTCGAGGGAAACTGTTTTTT; CDR3 protein: CASSLGRGKLFF
D gene: -; clone size: -; J gene: TRBJ2-7; V gene: TRBV30; CDR3 DNA: TGTGCCTGGAGTTTAAACACAGGGGACTTCTCCTACGAGCAGTACTTC; CDR3 protein: CAWSLNTGDFSYEQYF
D gene: TRBD1; clone size: -; J gene: TRBJ1-2; V gene: TRBV4-1; CDR3 DNA: TGCGCCAGCAGCCCCCGTGAGGCGACAGGGCAGTGGGGCTACACCTTC; CDR3 protein: CASSPREATGQWGYTF
D gene: -; clone size: -; J gene: TRBJ2-2; V gene: TRBV5-1; CDR3 DNA: TGCGCCAGCAGCTTAGCAGACTTGGCGAACACCGGGGAGCTGTTTTTT; CDR3 protein: CASSLADLANTGELFF
D gene: -; clone size: -; J gene: TRBJ2-3; V gene: TRBV18; CDR3 DNA: TGTGCCAGCTCACCAATAGCAGATACGCAGTATTTT; CDR3 protein: CASSPIADTQYF
D gene: -; clone size: -; J gene: TRBJ1-1; V gene: TRBV29-1; CDR3 DNA: TGCAGCGCCTCCCAGGGAATCGAGTGGCGCACTGAAGCTTTCTTT; CDR3 protein: CSASQGIEWRTEAFF
D gene: TRBD1; clone size: -; J gene: TRBJ2-1; V gene: TRBV7-6; CDR3 DNA: TGTGCCAGCAGCTTAGGGGACAGGGGGCACAATGAGCAGTTCTTC; CDR3 protein: CASSLGDRGHNEQFF
D gene: TRBD2; clone size: -; J gene: TRBJ2-1; V gene: TRBV5-6; CDR3 DNA: TGTGCCAGCAGCTTAGGTAGCGGGAGGTCGGGTGAGCAGTTCTTC; CDR3 protein: CASSLGSGRSGEQFF
D gene: TRBD1; clone size: -; J gene: TRBJ2-7; V gene: TRBV29-1; CDR3 DNA: TGCAGCGTTGTCGGGACAGGAAGCTCCTACGAGCAGTACTTC; CDR3 protein: CSVVGTGSSYEQYF
D gene: -; clone size: once; J gene: TRBJ1-3; V gene: TRBV7-8; CDR3 DNA: TGTGCCAGCAGCTTAATCCGGGACTCTGGAAACACCATATATTTT; CDR3 protein: CASSLIRDSGNTIYF
D gene: TRBD1; clone size: -; J gene: TRBJ1-5; V gene: TRBV19; CDR3 DNA: TGTGCCAGTAGTATCGAGGGGACAGGGTGGGATCAGCCCCAGCATTTT; CDR3 protein: CASSIEGTGWDQPQHF
D gene: TRBD1; clone size: -; J gene: TRBJ2-7; V gene: TRBV28; CDR3 DNA: TGTGCCAGCAGGCTGACAGGGCTGGGCGAGCAGTACTTC; CDR3 protein: CASRLTGLGEQYF
D gene: -; clone size: -; J gene: TRBJ2-3; V gene: TRBV13; CDR3 DNA: TGTGCCAGCAGCTTAGGGCGCCCAGATACGCAGTATTTT; CDR3 protein: CASSLGRPDTQYF
D gene: -; clone size: -; J gene: TRBJ1-5; V gene: TRBV19; CDR3 DNA: TGTGCCAGTAGTGCCCCTCGGTCGGGGGGAGTAGATCAGCCCCAGCATTTT; CDR3 protein: CASSAPRSGGVDQPQHF
D gene: -; clone size: -; J gene: TRBJ2-7; V gene: TRBV5-1; CDR3 DNA: TGCGCCAGCAGCTCCGGGTCGTCCTACGAGCAGTACTTC; CDR3 protein: CASSSGSSYEQYF
D gene: -; clone size: -; J gene: TRBJ2-3; V gene: TRBV29-1; CDR3 DNA: TGCAGCGTTGTATCAGATACGCAGTATTTT; CDR3 protein: CSVVSDTQYF
D gene: -; clone size: -; J gene: TRBJ1-3; V gene: TRBV6-1; CDR3 DNA: TGTGCCAGCAGTGAAGGAGGTACAGGACTATGGGGTGGAAACACCATATATTTT; CDR3 protein: CASSEGGTGLWGGNTIYF
D gene: TRBD1; clone size: -; J gene: TRBJ2-2; V gene: TRBV10-3; CDR3 DNA: TGTGCCATCAGTGGGGGCTTACAGGGGGCGAATATCGGGGAGCTGTTTTTT; CDR3 protein: CAISGGLQGANIGELFF
D gene: -; clone size: -; J gene: TRBJ2-7; V gene: TRBV11-2; CDR3 DNA: TGTGCCAGCAGCTTGGTCGGGACTGAACCCTACGAGCAGTACTTC; CDR3 protein: CASSLVGTEPYEQYF
D gene: TRBD2; clone size: -; J gene: TRBJ2-2; V gene: TRBV5-4; CDR3 DNA: TGTGCCAGCAGCTCCGTTAGCGGGAGACGGTCCGGGGAGCTGTTTTTT; CDR3 protein: CASSSVSGRRSGELFF
D gene: -; clone size: -; J gene: TRBJ2-2; V gene: TRBV4-3; CDR3 DNA: TGCGCCAGCAGCTCCGGGGAGGCAACCGGGGAGCTGTTTTTT; CDR3 protein: CASSSGEATGELFF
D gene: TRBD1; clone size: -; J gene: TRBJ2-5; V gene: TRBV5-1; CDR3 DNA: TGCGCCAGCAGCTTGGGGGACAGGGATCAAGAGACCCAGTACTTC; CDR3 protein: CASSLGDRDQETQYF
D gene: TRBD2; clone size: -; J gene: TRBJ2-7; V gene: TRBV2; CDR3 DNA: TGTGCCAGCAGTGACAGGGGACTAGCGGGTACCCCGCCGGACGAGCAGTACTTC; CDR3 protein: CASSDRGLAGTPPDEQYF
D gene: TRBD2; clone size: -; J gene: TRBJ2-5; V gene: TRBV27; CDR3 DNA: TGTGCCAGCAGTACCAGCGGGAGGGAACGGGAGCAGTACTTC; CDR3 protein: CASSTSGREREQYF
D gene: -; clone size: few; J gene: TRBJ1-1; V gene: TRBV2; CDR3 DNA: TGTGCCAGCAGTGAATCGGAGCCGGACACTGAAGCTTTCTTT; CDR3 protein: CASSESEPDTEAFF
D gene: -; clone size: -; J gene: TRBJ1-1; V gene: TRBV7-6; CDR3 DNA: TGTGCCAGCAGCTTACGAGATATGGGGGCTAACACTGAAGCTTTCTTT; CDR3 protein: CASSLRDMGANTEAFF
D gene: -; clone size: -; J gene: TRBJ2-7; V gene: TRBV28; CDR3 DNA: TGTGCCAGCAGTTCCGAAAACAGGTTTTACGAGCAGTACTTC; CDR3 protein: CASSSENRFYEQYF
D gene: -; clone size: once; J gene: TRBJ2-7; V gene: TRBV27; CDR3 DNA: TGTGCCAGCCGCTTCAGGGGTTCCTACGAGCAGTACTTC; CDR3 protein: CASRFRGSYEQYF
D gene: -; clone size: -; J gene: TRBJ1-2; V gene: TRBV9; CDR3 DNA: TGTGCCAGCAGCGCCGTTCCGGGAGCCGGGAACTATGGCTACACCTTC; CDR3 protein: CASSAVPGAGNYGYTF
D gene: TRBD1; clone size: few; J gene: TRBJ1-2; V gene: TRBV18; CDR3 DNA: TGTGCCAGCTCAAGGACAGGGGGCGCAGGCTACACCTTC; CDR3 protein: CASSRTGGAGYTF